The table lists the clone carrying this T cell receptor (beta chain) with many counts. These data are taken from a study of CD8 T cells in ankylosing spondylitis. Germline CDR1 and CDR2: DFQATT and SNEGSKA (reference sequence). This CDR3 is built from 13 residues. Trimming took off 0 bases at V and 2 bases at J, with 6 bases between the two ends. TCRdb reprocessed the 5' RACE reads with MiXCR, giving one entry per CDR3 protein. Of approximately 190,000 distinct CDR3 sequences listed, 10% to 15% are singletons. Sequencing was performed on blood, either unsorted or a sorted T cell fraction (not recorded which). The chain has TRBV20-1 and TRBJ2-3; D not certain. The clonotype comes from a female donor with ankylosing spondylitis or in good health (not recorded which). CDR3 DNA: TGCAGTGCTAGAGAGGGATACACAGATACGCAGTATTTT. Encoded protein: CSAREGYTDTQYF.